The clone carrying this T cell receptor beta chain has more than one count but fewer than ten. This sample is drawn from a study of T-cell reconstitution after alpha-beta-depleted transplantation in children. This CDR3 comprises 14 residues. Germline CDR1 MNHEY, CDR2 SVGAGI. The V segment lost 4 bases and the J segment 5 bases; nucleotides outside the gene matches: 5. Preparing the TCRbeta library involved the use of unique molecular identifiers. Using its own MiXCR run on the PCR reads, TCRdb lists one record per CDR3 protein. The sample comprises about a million distinct CDR3 sequences, about 29% of which are singletons, and about 28% rests with the top ten.

V is TRBV6-5 and J is TRBJ2-1, with 7 bases lining up with TRBD1. This material consisted of PBMCs, mostly from graft donor cells, taken 360 days after TCRalphabeta/CD19-depleted stem cell transplant. This receptor was identified in a boy under two years old who had a stem cell transplant for SCID, so the T cells may come from the graft donor. CDR3 nucleotide sequence: TGTGCCAGCAGTTGGGACAGCGTCGACAATGAGCAGTTCTTC. Protein product: CASSWDSVDNEQFF.